The 20 T cell receptor beta chains in this list originate from one sample, sequenced in a study of T-cell reconstitution after alpha-beta-depleted transplantation in children. This sample's TCRbeta library carried unique molecular identifier barcodes. TCRdb recomputed calls from the PCR reads with MiXCR, one row per CDR3 protein. The table lists about 260,000 distinct CDR3 sequences, about 9.9% of them singletons. The sample was peripheral blood, taken 180 days after TCRalphabeta/CD19-depleted stem cell transplant. The source is a male patient aged 2 to 10 who had a stem cell transplant for chronic granulomatous disease, so the T cells may come from the graft donor.

This clonotype was detected many times. The chain is built from TRBV5-5 and TRBJ2-1; 11 bases line up with TRBD2. Germline CDR1 SGHKS, CDR2 YYEKEE (reference sequence). The CDR3 covers 16 residues. The ends lost 4 bases at V and 4 bases at J; junction bases unmatched: 7. CDR3 protein: CASSKKLAGAYNEQFF. The DNA for the CDR3 is TGTGCCAGCAGCAAGAAACTAGCGGGAGCTTACAATGAGCAGTTCTTC. Full variable domain (remainder filled in from reference TRBV5-5 and TRBJ2-1): DAGVTQSPTHLIKTRGQQVTLRCSPISGHKSVSWYQQVLGQGPQFIFQYYEKEERGRGNFPDRFSARQFPNYSSELNVNALLLGDSALYLCASSKKLAGAYNEQFFGPGTRLTVL.

This clonotype was seen repeatedly, ten times or more. The genes are TRBV28 and TRBJ2-1; 11 nucleotides align to TRBD2. With 7 bases clipped from V and 8 bases from J, the junction kept 7 bases outside the gene matches. Germline-derived CDR1 and CDR2 are MDHEN and SYDVKM. This CDR3 region has 14 residues. The DNA for the CDR3 is TGTGCCAGCACAGCTCCGGGACTAGCGGATGAGCAGTTCTTC. Translation gives CASTAPGLADEQFF.

Comments on this clonotype: Germline is not matched at one junction end, which may reflect a read error. This chain joins TRBV12-3 or TRBV12-4 and TRBJ1-1, with D possibly matching TRBD1 (6 bases). This CDR3 region has 13 residues. CDR3 coding DNA: TGTGCCAGCAGTTTATGGGGGGGCACTGGAGCTTTCTTT. Protein sequence: CASSLWGGTGAFF.

This clonotype was seen many times. This chain uses TRBV4-1 with TRBJ2-7; 13 bases map to TRBD2. Per the germline V gene, CDR1 is MGHRA and CDR2 is YSYEKL. Losses at the gene ends were 1 base for V and 1 base for J; bases not matched to a gene: 13. There are 20 residues in the CDR3. CDR3 sequence (DNA): TGCGCCAGCAGCCAAGGACCCCGAGGGACTAGCGGGAAAAGGTCCTACGAGCAGTACTTC. Its translation: CASSQGPRGTSGKRSYEQYF.

The sample holds many counts of this clonotype. V usage is TRBV29-1 and J usage is TRBJ1-1; D may be TRBD1 (5 bases). The CDR3 has 17 residues. The V end was cut by 6 bases, the J end by 3 bases, with 26 bases between. CDR1 and CDR2 (germline): SQVTM, ANQGSEA. CDR3 loop: CSVRWLQPGPGYTEAFF. The CDR3 region has the DNA TGCAGCGTCCGGTGGTTACAGCCGGGGCCCGGTTACACTGAAGCTTTCTTT.

Ten or more counts support this clonotype. The chain combines TRBV3-1 with TRBJ2-1; D is uncertain. Per germline, CDR1 LGHDT and CDR2 YNNKEL (reference sequence). V was cut by 4 bases and J by 6 bases, with 19 bases left in between. There are 16 residues in the CDR3. CDR3 nucleotide sequence: TGTGCCAGCAGCCCGCGAGGCCACCTTCCGGTCAATGAGCAGTTCTTC. Translation: CASSPRGHLPVNEQFF.

This clonotype came up many times. This chain uses TRBV9 with TRBJ1-5; D perhaps matches TRBD1 (5 bases). The length of the CDR3 is 15 residues. V lost 4 bases, J lost 4 bases, and 15 bases lay in between. In germline, CDR1 is SGDLS, CDR2 YYNGEE. The CDR3 DNA is TGTGCCAGCAGCCCCTCGGACAACCGTAATCAGCCCCAGCATTTT. Amino acid sequence: CASSPSDNRNQPQHF.

This clonotype has at least ten counts. The chain uses TRBV4-2 and TRBJ2-1, with TRBD2 matching over 14 bases. Germline V CDR1 and CDR2: LGHNA, YNFKEQ. V gave up 1 base and J gave up 8 bases; unmatched junction bases: 7. The CDR3 is made up of 17 amino acids. The CDR3, as DNA: TGTGCCAGCAGCCAAGCTGGGACTAGCGGGAGAACCCATGAGCAGTTCTTC. This sequence encodes CASSQAGTSGRTHEQFF.

This clonotype was seen repeatedly, ten times or more. The chain couples TRBV7-2 to TRBJ2-7; 11 bases align to TRBD2. V lost 5 bases and J lost 2; bases outside the gene matches: 5. Germline V gene lookup returns CDR1 SGHTA and CDR2 FQGNSA. The CDR3 is 15 residues long. The CDR3 sequence: CASSPLAGGTYEQYF. The CDR3 DNA reads TGTGCCAGCAGCCCTCTAGCGGGGGGAACCTACGAGCAGTACTTC.

The rearrangement joins TRBV18 to TRBJ2-5; tentative D call: TRBD1 (6 bases). CDR3 length: 14 residues. V was trimmed by 3 bases and J by 4 bases, leaving 12 bases between them. Germline lookup yields CDR1 KGHSH and CDR2 LQKENI. CDR3 nucleotides: TGTGCCAGCTCACCTACAGGGTATCGAGAGACCCAGTACTTC. This sequence encodes CASSPTGYRETQYF.

Of note for this clonotype: A much more abundant neighbour one base away suggests this may be a read error. The rearrangement joins TRBV4-1 to TRBJ1-2, with 8 bases matching TRBD1. The V gene's germline CDR1 is MGHRA and CDR2 YSYEKL. This CDR3 region has 16 residues. Here the CDR3 reads CASSQAQGTGWNGDTF. The CDR3 DNA reads TGCGCCAGCAGCCAAGCCCAAGGGACAGGTTGGAATGGCGACACCTTC.

This clonotype has ten or more counts. The gene calls are TRBV29-1 and TRBJ2-1, with 9 bases aligning to TRBD2. Germline V gene lookup returns CDR1 SQVTM and CDR2 ANQGSEA. The CDR3 has 14 residues. Trimming at V came to 8 bases and at J to 1 base, leaving 6 bases not matched to a gene. The CDR3 reads CSSAGGKSYNEQFF. DNA for the CDR3: TGCAGCTCAGCGGGAGGTAAATCCTACAATGAGCAGTTCTTC.

The V and J genes are TRBV20-1 and TRBJ2-3, with 10 positions matching TRBD2. This CDR3 is 18 amino acids long. V was pared by 5 bases and J by 2 bases, with 16 bases of the junction left unmatched. CDR1 and CDR2 (germline): DFQATT, SNEGSKA (reference sequence). CDR3 in DNA: TGCAGTGCTTGGGAACTAGCGGGAACCTCAACCAACACAGATACGCAGTATTTT. Translation: CSAWELAGTSTNTDTQYF.

This clonotype was recorded at least ten times. J is TRBJ2-1 and V is TRBV20-1; D remains unclear. Germline V lookup: CDR1 DFQATT, CDR2 SNEGSKA (reference sequence). CDR3 size: 13 residues. Trimming shortened V by 6 bases and J by 3 bases, and 12 bases separated the two germline ends. The CDR3 DNA reads as TGCAGTGCAACCAAGGGAATCTACAATGAGCAGTTCTTC. Protein sequence: CSATKGIYNEQFF.

In this sample, this clonotype turned up many times. V and J are TRBV9 and TRBJ2-2; the D gene could be TRBD1 or TRBD2 (5 bases each). Looked up from germline, CDR1 is SGDLS and CDR2 is YYNGEE. V was pared by 1 base and J by 3 bases, with 19 bases between. The CDR3 totals 18 residues. This CDR3 reads CASSVPVKPQGDTGELFF. DNA for the CDR3: TGTGCCAGCAGCGTACCCGTAAAGCCTCAGGGAGACACCGGGGAGCTGTTTTTT.

This clonotype was seen many times. The V call is TRBV20-1, the J call TRBJ2-1; TRBD2 matches at 11 bases. The CDR3 is 17 residues long. The J segment lost 3 bases and the V segment lost 3 bases, leaving 10 bases of the junction unmatched. CDR1 is DFQATT, CDR2 SNEGSKA, per germline (reference sequence). The CDR3 loop is CSASSLAGGWRYNEQFF. The CDR3 DNA sequence: TGCAGTGCTAGTTCCCTAGCGGGGGGTTGGCGCTACAATGAGCAGTTCTTC.

This clonotype was seen repeatedly, ten times or more. The rearrangement uses TRBV28 and TRBJ1-4; 10 bases fit TRBD1. The CDR3 runs to 15 residues. CDR1 and CDR2 from the germline V gene are MDHEN and SYDVKM. The junction had 8 bases not matched to a gene; V was cut back by 5 bases and J by 8 bases. CDR3 region: CASSGHGTGVEKLFF. The CDR3 DNA is TGTGCCAGCAGTGGACACGGGACAGGGGTAGAAAAACTGTTTTTT. Supplemented by reference TRBV28 and TRBJ1-4, the full variable domain reads DVKVTQSSRYLVKRTGEKVFLECVQDMDHENMFWYRQDPGLGLRLIYFSYDVKMKEKGDIPEGYSVSREKKERFSLILESASTNQTSMYLCASSGHGTGVEKLFFGSGTQLSVL.

The genes are TRBV7-2 and TRBJ1-1, with 7 bases matching TRBD1. The CDR3 has 14 residues. Trimming cost V 2 bases and J 7 bases; bases outside gene matches: 7. CDR1 and CDR2 from the germline V gene are SGHTA and FQGNSA. Here the CDR3 DNA reads TGTGCCAGCAGCTTACGGACAGGACTTTTTGAAGCTTTCTTT. This encodes CASSLRTGLFEAFF.

This clonotype was seen ten or more times. This chain connects TRBV5-5 to TRBJ2-4; tentatively, D is TRBD2 (6 bases). Trimming removed 1 base at V and 5 bases at J, with 13 bases between. CDR1 is SGHKS, CDR2 YYEKEE, per germline (reference sequence). The CDR3 consists of 15 residues. Written as DNA, the CDR3 is TGTGCCAGCAGCTTGTCGGCGGGAACGCAAAACATTCAGTACTTC. Residues: CASSLSAGTQNIQYF.

For this clonotype: A read error is possible here, since a much larger clone lies one base away. The chain carries TRBV23-1 and TRBJ2-1, with D perhaps matching TRBD2 (7 bases). TRBV23-1 is known as an ORF, though its function is uncertain. The CDR3 runs 15 residues. This CDR3 reads CASSQRGGNYNEQLF. CDR3 DNA sequence: TGCGCCAGCAGTCAAAGGGGGGGTAACTACAATGAGCAGTTATTC.